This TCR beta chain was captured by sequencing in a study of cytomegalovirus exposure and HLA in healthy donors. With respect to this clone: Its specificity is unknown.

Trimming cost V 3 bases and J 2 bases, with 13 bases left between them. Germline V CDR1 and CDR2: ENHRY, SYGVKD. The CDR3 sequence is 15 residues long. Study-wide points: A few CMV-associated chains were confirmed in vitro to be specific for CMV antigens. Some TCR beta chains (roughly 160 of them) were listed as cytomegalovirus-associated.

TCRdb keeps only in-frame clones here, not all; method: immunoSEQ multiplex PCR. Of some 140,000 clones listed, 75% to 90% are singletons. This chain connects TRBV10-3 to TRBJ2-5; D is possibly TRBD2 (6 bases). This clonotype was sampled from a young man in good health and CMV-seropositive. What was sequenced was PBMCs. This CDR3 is CAISESAGLQETQYF. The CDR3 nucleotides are TGTGCCATCAGTGAAAGTGCGGGACTTCAAGAGACCCAGTACTTC.